These 20 T cell receptor beta chains originate from one sample sequenced in a study of cytomegalovirus exposure and HLA in healthy donors. 13 Jbeta primers and 60 Vbeta primers were used for the PCR. TCRdb's copy holds only in-frame clones and misses some; the assay was immunoSEQ multiplex PCR. In the table there are some 120,000 clones, roughly 84% of which are singletons. The sequencing sample was made of PBMCs. The origin of the receptors is a woman aged 18-29 years in good health and CMV-seropositive.

J is TRBJ2-7 and V is TRBV9; the match to TRBD1 covers 9 bases. Trimming took 2 bases from V and 0 from J; bases not matched to a gene: 9. There are 17 residues in the CDR3. CDR1 is SGDLS and CDR2 is YYNGEE in the germline V gene. The CDR3 here is CASSVGTGNPSSYEQYF. CDR3 DNA: TGTGCCAGCAGCGTGGGGACAGGGAACCCAAGCTCCTACGAGCAGTACTTC.

The gene calls are TRBV10-2 and TRBJ2-1; TRBD2 agrees at 9 bases. Germline values: CDR1 WSHSY, CDR2 SAAADI. The V segment lost 7 bases and the J segment 2 bases; nucleotides outside the gene matches: 3. The CDR3 spans 14 residues. The CDR3 DNA is TGCGCCAGCACGACTAGCGGAACCTACAATGAGCAGTTCTTC. Amino acids: CASTTSGTYNEQFF.

The rearrangement uses TRBV2 and TRBJ2-5, with 8 bases matching TRBD2. This CDR3 has 16 amino acids. Germline loops: CDR1 SNHLY, CDR2 FYNNEI. The V gene end was trimmed by 4 bases and the J gene end by 2 bases; junction bases not matched to a gene: 9. The CDR3 loop reads CASSVGPGGGQETQYF. As DNA, the CDR3 is TGTGCCAGCAGTGTGGGCCCCGGGGGGGGACAAGAGACCCAGTACTTC.

The chain is built from TRBV28 and TRBJ2-7; 9 bases match TRBD2. The CDR3 consists of 13 residues. Germline-derived CDR1 and CDR2 are MDHEN and SYDVKM. J lost 4 bases, V lost 5 bases, and 3 bases had no gene match. DNA for the CDR3: TGTGCCAGCAGTGGCGGGGGGGGATACGAGCAGTACTTC. Its translation is CASSGGGGYEQYF.

The chain uses TRBV5-1 and TRBJ2-7; 12 bases are shared with TRBD2. V lost 3 bases, J lost 4 bases, and 8 bases stayed unmatched. CDR1 SGHRS and CDR2 YFSETQ come from the germline V gene. The CDR3 has 16 amino acids. The CDR3 region has the DNA TGCGCCAGCAGCTCCAGGACTAGCGGGGCTCCATACGAGCAGTACTTC. Translating it yields CASSSRTSGAPYEQYF.

This chain links TRBV6-1 with TRBJ2-3; perhaps TRBD2 as D (5 bases). The CDR3 runs 14 residues. Germline V CDR1 and CDR2: MNHNS, SASEGT. The germline V and J ends were trimmed by 6 bases and 1 base, with 11 bases remaining between them. The CDR3 is CASSNEEGTDTQYF. The CDR3 region has the DNA TGTGCCAGCAGCAACGAGGAGGGCACAGATACGCAGTATTTT.

V is TRBV5-5 and J is TRBJ2-7; 7 bases map to TRBD1. The CDR3 is made up of 15 amino acids. Germline V lookup: CDR1 SGHKS, CDR2 YYEKEE (reference sequence). V shed 1 base, J shed 6 bases, and the junction held 10 bases outside the gene matches. CDR3 protein: CASSLSGQTAAEQYF. CDR3 in DNA: TGTGCCAGCAGCTTGTCGGGACAGACCGCCGCCGAGCAGTACTTC. The full variable domain, in which reference TRBV5-5 and TRBJ2-7 provide the parts outside the CDR3, is DAGVTQSPTHLIKTRGQQVTLRCSPISGHKSVSWYQQVLGQGPQFIFQYYEKEERGRGNFPDRFSARQFPNYSSELNVNALLLGDSALYLCASSLSGQTAAEQYFGPGTRLTVT.

The chain carries TRBV7-2 and TRBJ2-5; a weak D match, TRBD2 (6 bases). This CDR3 spans 13 amino acids. In germline, CDR1 is SGHTA, CDR2 FQGNSA. V lost 5 bases, J lost 9 bases, and 16 bases lay in between. In nucleotides, the CDR3 is TGTGCCAGCAGCCCCGGGACTGTGGGGGCCCAGTACTTC. Its translation is CASSPGTVGAQYF.

This chain links TRBV21-1 with TRBJ1-1; whether TRBD1, the table's D call, matches the DNA was not checked. TRBV21-1 corresponds to a pseudogene. The CDR3 is made up of 15 amino acids. Here the CDR3 DNA reads TGTGCCAGCAGCAAGAGCCAGGGTGTGAACACTGAAGCTTTCTTT. As protein: CASSKSQGVNTEAFF.

The genes are TRBV2 and TRBJ2-1, with TRBD2 matching over 13 bases. Trimming at V came to 4 bases and at J to 6 bases, leaving 3 bases not matched to a gene. Germline CDR1 SNHLY, CDR2 FYNNEI. There are 15 residues in the CDR3. The CDR3 sequence: CASSGTSGGANEQFF. The CDR3 DNA sequence: TGTGCCAGCAGTGGTACTAGCGGGGGGGCCAATGAGCAGTTCTTC.

V is TRBV4-1 and J is TRBJ1-1; 8 bases fit TRBD1. The J segment lost 3 bases and the V segment lost 1 base, leaving 7 bases of the junction unmatched. This CDR3 has 16 amino acids. CDR1 is MGHRA and CDR2 is YSYEKL in the germline V gene. The CDR3 reads CASSQVPGTGDTEAFF. The CDR3 DNA is TGCGCCAGCAGCCAAGTTCCCGGGACAGGCGACACTGAAGCTTTCTTT.

This clone was recorded a few times. CDR3 nucleotides: TGTGCCAGCAGTGAGGGGGGATTCAATGAAGCTTTCTTT. The encoded protein is CASSEGGFNEAFF. This chain joins TRBV25-1 and TRBJ1-1, with D possibly being TRBD1 (5 bases). The CDR3 spans 13 residues. The germline V and J ends were trimmed by 3 bases and 7 bases, with 12 bases remaining between them. CDR1 and CDR2 from the germline V gene are MGHDK and SYGVNS.

The chain combines TRBV30 with TRBJ2-2; 9 bases are shared with TRBD1. The J segment lost 2 bases and the V segment lost 5 bases, leaving 3 bases of the junction unmatched. The V gene's germline CDR1 is GTSNPN and CDR2 SVGIG (reference sequence). CDR3 size: 14 residues. The CDR3 nucleotides are TGTGCCTGGCCGGGACAGGGTAACACCGGGGAGCTGTTTTTT. Translated: CAWPGQGNTGELFF.

The chain joins TRBV2 to TRBJ2-7; 8 bases agree with TRBD1. In germline, CDR1 is SNHLY, CDR2 FYNNEI. Trimming at V came to 6 bases and at J to 6 bases, leaving 7 bases not matched to a gene. This CDR3 is built from 13 residues. CDR3 bases: TGTGCCAGCAGACTGGGACAGGAAGGCGAGCAGTACTTC. It translates to CASRLGQEGEQYF.

The chain joins TRBV4-1 to TRBJ2-7; TRBD2 aligns across 7 bases. Per germline, CDR1 MGHRA and CDR2 YSYEKL. V lost 1 base, J lost 4 bases, and 4 bases stayed unmatched. CDR3 size: 14 residues. The CDR3: CASSQGGTTYEQYF. CDR3 bases: TGCGCCAGCAGCCAAGGGGGGACTACGTACGAGCAGTACTTC.

The CDR3 protein is CASSFTPDLAKNIQYF. The CDR3 DNA reads TGTGCCAGCAGTTTTACCCCAGATCTAGCCAAAAACATTCAGTACTTC. This chain links TRBV28 with TRBJ2-4; unclear D gene. Germline V gene lookup returns CDR1 MDHEN and CDR2 SYDVKM. The CDR3 loop spans 16 amino acids. Trimming removed 3 bases at V and 0 bases at J, with 12 bases between.

The J gene is TRBJ2-4, the V gene TRBV7-2, with a weak D call TRBD2 (7 bases). V lost 6 bases and J 2 bases, leaving 17 bases between the germline ends. Germline CDR1 reads SGHTA; CDR2 reads FQGNSA. The CDR3 spans 16 residues. This CDR3 reads CASSRDGGRTKNIQYF. For the CDR3, the DNA is TGTGCCAGCAGTAGGGACGGGGGGCGAACCAAAAACATTCAGTACTTC.

The rearrangement links TRBV6-1 to TRBJ1-2; 10 positions match TRBD1. The CDR3 loop spans 14 amino acids. Germline V lookup: CDR1 MNHNS, CDR2 SASEGT. Losses at the gene ends were 5 bases for V and 7 bases for J; bases not matched to a gene: 7. Written as DNA, the CDR3 is TGTGCCAGCAGTTCGACAGGGGGCGAAAGTGGCTACACCTTC. It codes for CASSSTGGESGYTF.

The CDR3 here is CASSGPPSDSAFNYGYTF. The CDR3 DNA is TGTGCCAGCAGCGGCCCTCCCTCGGACAGCGCTTTTAACTATGGCTACACCTTC. The genes are TRBV2 and TRBJ1-2, with D possibly matching TRBD1 (6 bases). Trimming removed 6 bases at V and 1 base at J, with 24 bases between. CDR1 is SNHLY and CDR2 is FYNNEI in the germline V gene. The CDR3 is 18 amino acids.

The chain has TRBV9 and TRBJ2-3; D may be TRBD1 (5 bases). Germline CDR1 SGDLS, CDR2 YYNGEE. Trimming pared 0 bases from V and 4 bases from J, leaving 12 bases between. The CDR3 runs to 15 residues. The CDR3 here is CASSVVGRTPDTQYF. The CDR3 region has the DNA TGTGCCAGCAGCGTAGTGGGTAGGACACCAGATACGCAGTATTTT.